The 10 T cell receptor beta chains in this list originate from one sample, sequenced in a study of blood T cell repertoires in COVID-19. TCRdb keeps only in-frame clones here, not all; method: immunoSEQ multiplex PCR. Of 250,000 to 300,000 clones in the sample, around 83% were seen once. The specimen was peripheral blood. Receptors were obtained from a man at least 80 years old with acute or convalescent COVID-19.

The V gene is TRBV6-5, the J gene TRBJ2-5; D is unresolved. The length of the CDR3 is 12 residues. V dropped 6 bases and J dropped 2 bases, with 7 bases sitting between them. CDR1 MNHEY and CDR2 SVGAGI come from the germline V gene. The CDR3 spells CASRVGQETQYF. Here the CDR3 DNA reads TGTGCCAGCAGGGTCGGTCAAGAGACCCAGTACTTC.

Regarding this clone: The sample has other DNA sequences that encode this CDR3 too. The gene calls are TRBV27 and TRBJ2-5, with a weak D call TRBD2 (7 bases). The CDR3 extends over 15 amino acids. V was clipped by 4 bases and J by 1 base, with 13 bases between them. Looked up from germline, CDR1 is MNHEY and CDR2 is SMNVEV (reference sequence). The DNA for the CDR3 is TGTGCCAGCAGTTCAGCAAGGGGGGGCCAAGAGACCCAGTACTTC. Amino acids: CASSSARGGQETQYF.

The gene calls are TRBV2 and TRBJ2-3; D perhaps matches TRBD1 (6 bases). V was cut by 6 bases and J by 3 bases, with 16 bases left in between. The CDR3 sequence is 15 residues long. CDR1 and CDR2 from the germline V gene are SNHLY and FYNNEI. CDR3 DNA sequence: TGTGCCAGCAGCACCACAGGGATAGGAACAGATACGCAGTATTTT. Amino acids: CASSTTGIGTDTQYF.

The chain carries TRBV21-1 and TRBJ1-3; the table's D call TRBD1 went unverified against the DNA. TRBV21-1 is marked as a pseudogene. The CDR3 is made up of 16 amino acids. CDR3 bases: TGTGCCAGCAGCAGAAACACAGGGATGAGAGGAAACACCATATATTTT. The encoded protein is CASSRNTGMRGNTIYF.

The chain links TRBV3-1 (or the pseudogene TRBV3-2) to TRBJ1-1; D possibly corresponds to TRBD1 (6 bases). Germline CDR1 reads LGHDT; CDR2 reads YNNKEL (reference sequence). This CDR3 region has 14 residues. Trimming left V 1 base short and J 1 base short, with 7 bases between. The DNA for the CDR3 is TGTGCCAGCAGCCAAGGGACAGCGAACACTGAAGCTTTCTTT. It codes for CASSQGTANTEAFF.

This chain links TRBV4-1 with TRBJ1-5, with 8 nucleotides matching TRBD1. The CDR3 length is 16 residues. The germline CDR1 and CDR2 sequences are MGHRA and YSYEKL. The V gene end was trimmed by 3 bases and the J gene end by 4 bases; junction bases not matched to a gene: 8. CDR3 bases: TGCGCCAGCAGCCAGGCCACGACAGGGGTGAATCAGCCCCAGCATTTT. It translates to CASSQATTGVNQPQHF.

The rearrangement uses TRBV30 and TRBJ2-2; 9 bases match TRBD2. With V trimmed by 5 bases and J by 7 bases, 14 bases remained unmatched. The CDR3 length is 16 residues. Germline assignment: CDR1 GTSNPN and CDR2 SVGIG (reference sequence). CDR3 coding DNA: TGTGCCTGGGCAGGCATAGCGGGGGCTCGGGGCGGGGAGCTGTTTTTT. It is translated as CAWAGIAGARGGELFF.

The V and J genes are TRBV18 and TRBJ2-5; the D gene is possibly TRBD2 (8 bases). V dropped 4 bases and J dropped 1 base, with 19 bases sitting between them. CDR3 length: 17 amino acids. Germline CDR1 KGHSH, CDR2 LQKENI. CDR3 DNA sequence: TGTGCCAGCTCACGAAGGGACAGCGGGAGAGGCCAAGAGACCCAGTACTTC. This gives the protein CASSRRDSGRGQETQYF.

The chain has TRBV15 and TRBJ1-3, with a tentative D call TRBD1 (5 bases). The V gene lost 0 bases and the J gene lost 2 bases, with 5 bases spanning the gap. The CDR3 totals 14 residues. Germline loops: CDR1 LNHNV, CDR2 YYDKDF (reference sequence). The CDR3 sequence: CATSRDRAGNTIYF. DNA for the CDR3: TGTGCCACCAGCAGAGACAGGGCTGGAAACACCATATATTTT.

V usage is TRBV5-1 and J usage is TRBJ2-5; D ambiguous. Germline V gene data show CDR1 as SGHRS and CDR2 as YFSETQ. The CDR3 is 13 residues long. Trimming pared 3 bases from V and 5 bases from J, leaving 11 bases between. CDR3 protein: CASSYTQPETQYF. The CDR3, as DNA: TGCGCCAGCAGCTACACACAGCCGGAGACCCAGTACTTC.